This TCR beta chain was profiled in a study of cytomegalovirus exposure and HLA in healthy donors. Study results and caveats: Researchers reported in a later analysis that common viral pathogens appeared linked to several top clusters. Most TCR sequences were uncommon, yet certain public TCRs appeared in many donors. With DRB1 most and HLA-C fewest, TCR association rates differed between HLA loci in a later analysis. Cytomegalovirus status was reportedly diagnosed by the classifier with high specificity and sensitivity.

V was pared by 9 bases and J by 3 bases, with 18 bases between. Per the germline V gene, CDR1 is SGHNT and CDR2 is YYREEE (reference sequence). The CDR3 length is 14 residues. This clone was counted a single time. Its antigen is unidentified. Both 60 Vbeta primers and 13 Jbeta primers went into the PCR. Produced via immunoSEQ multiplex PCR; TCRdb's table is partial and in-frame only. Of approximately 120,000 clones listed, roughly 82% were seen once; the top ten hold around 13%. The chain is built from TRBV5-4 and TRBJ2-5, with D tentatively TRBD2 (6 bases). The source of this sequence is a woman aged 40-49 years in good health and CMV-seropositive. Sequenced input: PBMCs. This chain's CDR3 is CATKGKGGEETQYF. The CDR3 region has the DNA TGTGCCACCAAAGGGAAGGGCGGGGAAGAGACCCAGTACTTC. Supplemented by reference TRBV5-4 and TRBJ2-5, the full variable domain reads ETGVTQSPTHLIKTRGQQVTLRCSSQSGHNTVSWYQQALGQGPQFIFQYYREEENGRGNFPPRFSGLQFPNYSSELNVNALELDDSALYLCATKGKGGEETQYFGPGTRLLVL.